A single sample is the source of the 21 T cell receptor beta chains below, sequenced in a study of PD-L1 blockade in urothelial cancer. Assay: immunoSEQ multiplex PCR; the TCRdb copy retains only in-frame clones and omits some. The table records tens of thousands of clones, 70% to 90% of them present only once. Documented time point: peripheral blood 6 weeks after treatment start. The sample was PBMCs, taken around atezolizumab (anti-PD-L1) treatment. Receptors originate from a man in his fifties or sixties with urothelial cancer.

The chain links TRBV5-1 to TRBJ2-3; D perhaps matches TRBD1 (6 bases). CDR3 length equals 14 residues. V was cut by 1 base and J by 4 bases, with 10 bases left in between. Per the germline V gene, CDR1 is SGHRS and CDR2 is YFSETQ. CDR3 loop: CASSLRQVADTQYF. The CDR3 coding sequence is TGCGCCAGCAGCTTGCGACAGGTTGCAGATACGCAGTATTTT.

This clone was picked up a small number of times. The rearrangement joins TRBV7-2 to TRBJ1-5; the match to TRBD1 covers 8 bases. V lost 5 bases and J lost 6; bases outside the gene matches: 6. Germline-derived CDR1 and CDR2 are SGHTA and FQGNSA. The CDR3 spans 14 residues. The CDR3 nucleotides read TGTGCCAGCAGCCCCCGACAGGGGAGTCAGCCCCAGCATTTT. Protein: CASSPRQGSQPQHF.

The CDR3 protein is CASSPGTQSYEQYF. CDR3 in DNA: TGTGCCAGCTCACCCGGGACACAGTCCTACGAGCAGTACTTC. The chain recombines TRBV18 with TRBJ2-7, with D possibly matching TRBD1 (6 bases). Germline CDR1 reads KGHSH; CDR2 reads LQKENI. The V end lost 3 bases, the J end lost 1 base, and 10 bases lay between the germline ends. The CDR3 spans 14 residues. Using reference TRBV18 and TRBJ2-7 for the parts outside the CDR3, the full variable domain is NAGVMQNPRHLVRRRGQEARLRCSPMKGHSHVYWYRQLPEEGLKFMVYLQKENIIDESGMPKERFSAEFPKEGPSILRIQQVVRGDSAAYFCASSPGTQSYEQYFGPGTRLTVT.

This chain uses TRBV7-9 with TRBJ2-2; 14 bases are a match to TRBD2. The CDR3 has 17 amino acids. Germline loops: CDR1 SEHNR, CDR2 FQNEAQ (reference sequence). V was clipped by 3 bases and J by 4 bases; unmatched bases: 4. CDR3 nucleotides: TGTGCCAGCAGCTTTAGGACTAGCGGGGGGCCCACCGGGGAGCTGTTTTTT. This gives the protein CASSFRTSGGPTGELFF.

DNA for the CDR3: TGCGCCAGCAGCTTTCCACAGGATGGATCCTACGAGCAGTACTTC. Its translation: CASSFPQDGSYEQYF. The chain joins TRBV5-1 to TRBJ2-7, with a possible D match to TRBD1 (5 bases). The CDR3 totals 15 residues. The ends were cut back, 2 bases at V and 1 base at J, with 13 bases in the middle. Germline V CDR1 and CDR2: SGHRS, YFSETQ.

The J gene is TRBJ2-7, the V gene TRBV19; TRBD1 agrees at 9 bases. The CDR3 contains 13 residues. Unmatched junction bases numbered 5, after V lost 4 bases and J lost 7 bases. The germline CDR1 and CDR2 sequences are LNHDA and SQIVND (reference sequence). The CDR3 DNA is TGTGCCAGTAGTACGGGACAGGGTCGGGAGCAGTACTTC. Translated: CASSTGQGREQYF.

This clone was recorded only once. The chain joins TRBV5-4 to TRBJ2-7; 9 bases are a match to TRBD2. J gave up 9 bases and V 3 bases, and 13 bases lay outside the gene matches. The CDR3 length is 15 residues. Germline V gene lookup returns CDR1 SGHNT and CDR2 YYREEE (reference sequence). The CDR3: CASSSPGLAGLGQYF. CDR3 in DNA: TGTGCCAGCAGCTCGCCGGGACTAGCCGGCTTAGGGCAGTACTTC.

The CDR3 protein is CASSPGQGRTIVNEQFF. CDR3 DNA sequence: TGTGCCAGCAGCCCTGGACAGGGCCGTACCATAGTGAATGAGCAGTTCTTC. The chain links TRBV11-2 to TRBJ2-1; 8 bases fit TRBD1. Per the germline V gene, CDR1 is SGHAT and CDR2 is FQNNGV. Germline trimming cut 5 bases from V and 7 bases from J; bases unmatched to any gene: 16. CDR3 length: 17 amino acids.

The gene calls are TRBV7-2 and TRBJ2-1; D may be TRBD1 (6 bases). Germline V gene data show CDR1 as SGHTA and CDR2 as FQGNSA. The V end was cut by 2 bases, the J end by 8 bases, with 16 bases between. This CDR3 comprises 15 residues. The DNA for the CDR3 is TGTGCCAGCAGCTTATCCAGGGGTGTCGGTTATGAGCAGTTCTTC. Protein product: CASSLSRGVGYEQFF.

The chain is built from TRBV5-1 and TRBJ2-2; TRBD2 agrees at 7 bases. This CDR3 comprises 15 residues. The germline gives CDR1 SGHRS, CDR2 YFSETQ. With V trimmed by 4 bases and J by 6 bases, 9 bases remained unmatched. The CDR3 coding sequence is TGCGCCAGCAGCGCGGTGCGGGAGTGGTCCGGGGAGCTGTTTTTT. The encoded protein is CASSAVREWSGELFF.

The CDR3 DNA is TGTGCCAGCAGCAGGGGGACAGGGTTTGGCACTGAAGCTTTCTTT. It yields the protein CASSRGTGFGTEAFF. V is TRBV5-4 and J is TRBJ1-1, with 9 bases aligning to TRBD1. With V trimmed by 4 bases and J by 4 bases, 8 bases remained unmatched. Germline-derived CDR1 and CDR2 are SGHNT and YYREEE (reference sequence). The CDR3 is made up of 15 amino acids.

CDR3 residues: CASSSVPSREETQYF. CDR3 nucleotides: TGTGCCAGCAGCTCCGTACCCTCGAGGGAAGAGACCCAGTACTTC. This chain links TRBV11-3 with TRBJ2-5; tentative D call: TRBD2 (5 bases). The CDR3 contains 15 residues. The germline V and J ends were trimmed by 4 bases and 3 bases, with 15 bases remaining between them. Germline lookup yields CDR1 SGHNT and CDR2 YENEEA.

The CDR3 spells CASSWGLAGDEQYF. The CDR3 coding sequence is TGCGCCAGCAGCTGGGGACTAGCGGGGGACGAGCAGTACTTC. The J gene is TRBJ2-7, the V gene TRBV5-1, with TRBD2 identical over 14 bases. Germline V gene sequence: CDR1 SGHRS, CDR2 YFSETQ. The CDR3 has 14 residues. V lost 3 bases, J lost 5 bases, and 1 base stayed unmatched.

The CDR3 loop is CASSSRVAFKNTEAFF. For the CDR3, the DNA is TGTGCCAGCAGCTCCCGGGTGGCATTTAAGAACACTGAAGCTTTCTTT. This rearrangement joins TRBV11-2 to TRBJ1-1; D remains unclear. Germline V gene data show CDR1 as SGHAT and CDR2 as FQNNGV. There are 16 residues in the CDR3. V was shortened by 4 bases and J by 1 base, with 16 bases between the two germline ends.

This clone has a handful of counts. The chain recombines TRBV7-9 with TRBJ2-7; D might be TRBD2 (5 bases). The V end lost 2 bases, the J end lost 0 bases, and 17 bases lay between the germline ends. Germline V gene sequence: CDR1 SEHNR, CDR2 FQNEAQ (reference sequence). This CDR3 comprises 17 residues. In nucleotides, the CDR3 is TGTGCCAGCAGCTTATTTCCCGGGGAGAAAAGCTCCTACGAGCAGTACTTC. Translation: CASSLFPGEKSSYEQYF.

V usage is TRBV9 and J usage is TRBJ1-1, with a weak D call TRBD1 (6 bases). V lost 0 bases and J lost 1, with 10 bases in between. CDR1 is SGDLS, CDR2 YYNGEE, per germline. The CDR3 sequence is 15 residues long. CDR3 nucleotide sequence: TGTGCCAGCAGCGTAGTCGGGACAACGAACACTGAAGCTTTCTTT. It encodes CASSVVGTTNTEAFF.

CDR3 nucleotide sequence: TGTGCCAGCAGCCTAGGGGGCAGGGAAGAGACCCAGTACTTC. Protein product: CASSLGGREETQYF. This rearrangement joins TRBV11-3 to TRBJ2-5; 7 bases match TRBD1. With 5 bases clipped from V and 3 bases from J, the junction kept 6 bases outside the gene matches. The germline CDR1 and CDR2 sequences are SGHNT and YENEEA. This CDR3 has 14 residues.

This rearrangement joins TRBV9 to TRBJ2-6, with 7 bases aligning to TRBD1. The CDR3 contains 18 residues. Germline V CDR1 and CDR2: SGDLS, YYNGEE. The junction had 13 bases not matched to a gene; V was cut back by 3 bases and J by 4 bases. As DNA, the CDR3 is TGTGCCAGCAGCGCCTCATTGACAGGGTTGGACGGGGCCAACGTCCTGACTTTC. This gives the protein CASSASLTGLDGANVLTF. Complete variable domain (other parts from reference TRBV9 and TRBJ2-6): DSGVTQTPKHLITATGQRVTLRCSPRSGDLSVYWYQQSLDQGLQFLIQYYNGEERAKGNILERFSAQQFPDLHSELNLSSLELGDSALYFCASSASLTGLDGANVLTFGAGSRLTVL.

The chain links TRBV21-1 to TRBJ2-3; the table calls TRBD2, which could not be checked here. TRBV21-1 is a documented pseudogene. This CDR3 is 14 amino acids long. The CDR3 loop is CASSPLSGIYTQYF. CDR3 coding DNA: TGTGCCAGCAGCCCTCTAAGCGGAATCTATACGCAGTATTTT.

This clone came up a few times. The rearrangement links TRBV4-3 to TRBJ2-7; 9 bases line up with TRBD1. The CDR3 length is 18 residues. CDR1 is LGHNA and CDR2 is YSLEER in the germline V gene. V shed 1 base and J 0 bases; nucleotides not matched to a gene: 10. The CDR3 region is CASSQATGGASSSYEQYF. DNA for the CDR3: TGCGCCAGCAGCCAAGCTACAGGGGGCGCTTCTTCCTCCTACGAGCAGTACTTC.

The chain has TRBV7-9 and TRBJ2-1; D perhaps matches TRBD1 (5 bases). V was pared by 6 bases and J by 12 bases, with 21 bases between. The CDR3 extends over 14 amino acids. Looked up from germline, CDR1 is SEHNR and CDR2 is FQNEAQ (reference sequence). The CDR3 loop is CASSHTNDGRGQFF. For the CDR3, the DNA is TGTGCCAGCAGTCACACCAATGACGGAAGGGGGCAGTTCTTC.